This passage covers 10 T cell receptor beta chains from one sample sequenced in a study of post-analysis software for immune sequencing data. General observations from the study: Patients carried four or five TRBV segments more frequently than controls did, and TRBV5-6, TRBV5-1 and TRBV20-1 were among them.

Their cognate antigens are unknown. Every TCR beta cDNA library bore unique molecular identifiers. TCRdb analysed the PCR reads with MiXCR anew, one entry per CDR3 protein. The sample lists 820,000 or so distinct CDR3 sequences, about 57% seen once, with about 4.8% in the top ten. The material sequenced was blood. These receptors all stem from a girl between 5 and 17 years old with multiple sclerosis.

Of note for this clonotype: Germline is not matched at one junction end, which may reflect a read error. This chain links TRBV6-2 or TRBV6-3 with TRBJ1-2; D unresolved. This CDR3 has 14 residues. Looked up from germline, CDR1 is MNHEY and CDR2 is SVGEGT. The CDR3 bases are TGTGCCAGCACTCCTTCCGTACAGTACTATAGCTACACCTTC. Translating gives CASTPSVQYYSYTF.

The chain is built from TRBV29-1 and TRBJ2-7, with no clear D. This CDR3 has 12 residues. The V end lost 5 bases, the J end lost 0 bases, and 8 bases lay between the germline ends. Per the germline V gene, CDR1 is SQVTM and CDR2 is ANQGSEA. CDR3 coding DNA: TGCAGCGTTTCGGTCAGCTCCTACGAGCAGTACTTC. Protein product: CSVSVSSYEQYF.

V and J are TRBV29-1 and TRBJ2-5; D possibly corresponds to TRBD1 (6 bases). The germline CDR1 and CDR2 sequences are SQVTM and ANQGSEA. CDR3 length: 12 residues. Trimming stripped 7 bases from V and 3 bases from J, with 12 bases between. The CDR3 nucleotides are TGCAGCGCTGACAGGTCGGAAGAGACCCAGTACTTC. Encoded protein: CSADRSEETQYF.

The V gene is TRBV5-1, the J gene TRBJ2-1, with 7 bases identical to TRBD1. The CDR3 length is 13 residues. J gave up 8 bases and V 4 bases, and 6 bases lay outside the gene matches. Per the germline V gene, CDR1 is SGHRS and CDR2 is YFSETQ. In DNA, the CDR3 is TGCGCCAGCAGCGTTGGACAGGCCTATGAGCAGTTCTTC. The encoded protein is CASSVGQAYEQFF.

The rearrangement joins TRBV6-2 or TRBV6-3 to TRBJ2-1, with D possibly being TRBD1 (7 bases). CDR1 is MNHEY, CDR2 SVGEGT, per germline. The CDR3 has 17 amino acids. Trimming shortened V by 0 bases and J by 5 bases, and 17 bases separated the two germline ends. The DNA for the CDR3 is TGTGCCAGCAGTTACTCAGCGCAGGGGGGACTTGACAATGAGCAGTTCTTC. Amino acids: CASSYSAQGGLDNEQFF.

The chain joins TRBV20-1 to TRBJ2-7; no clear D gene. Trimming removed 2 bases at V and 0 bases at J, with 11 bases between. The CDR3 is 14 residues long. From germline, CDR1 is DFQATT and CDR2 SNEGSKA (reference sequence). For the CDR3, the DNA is TGCAGTGCTAGAAGTCAGGTCAGCTCCTACGAGCAGTACTTC. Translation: CSARSQVSSYEQYF.

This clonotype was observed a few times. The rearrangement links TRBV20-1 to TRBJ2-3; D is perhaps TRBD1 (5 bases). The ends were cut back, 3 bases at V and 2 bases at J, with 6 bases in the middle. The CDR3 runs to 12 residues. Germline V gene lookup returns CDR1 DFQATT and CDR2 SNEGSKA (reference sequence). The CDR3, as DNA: TGCAGTGCTAGGGGGCACACAGATACGCAGTATTTT. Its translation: CSARGHTDTQYF.

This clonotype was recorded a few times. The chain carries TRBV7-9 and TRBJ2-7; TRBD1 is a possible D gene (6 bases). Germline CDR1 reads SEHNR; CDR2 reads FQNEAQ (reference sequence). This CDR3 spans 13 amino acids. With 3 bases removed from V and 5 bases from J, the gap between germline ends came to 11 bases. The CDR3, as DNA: TGTGCCAGCAGCTTTGGACAGTCTGACGAGCAGTACTTC. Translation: CASSFGQSDEQYF. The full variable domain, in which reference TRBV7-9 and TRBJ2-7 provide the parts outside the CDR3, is DTGVSQNPRHKITKRGQNVTFRCDPISEHNRLYWYRQTLGQGPEFLTYFQNEAQLEKSRLLSDRFSAERPKGSFSTLEIQRTEQGDSAMYLCASSFGQSDEQYFGPGTRLTVT.

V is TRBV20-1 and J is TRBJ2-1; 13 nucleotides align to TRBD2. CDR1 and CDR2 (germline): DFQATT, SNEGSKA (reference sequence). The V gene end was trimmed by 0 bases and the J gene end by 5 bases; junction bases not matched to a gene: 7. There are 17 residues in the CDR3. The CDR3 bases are TGCAGTGCTAGAGAAACTAGCGGGAGGGTTAACCACAATGAGCAGTTCTTC. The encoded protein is CSARETSGRVNHNEQFF.

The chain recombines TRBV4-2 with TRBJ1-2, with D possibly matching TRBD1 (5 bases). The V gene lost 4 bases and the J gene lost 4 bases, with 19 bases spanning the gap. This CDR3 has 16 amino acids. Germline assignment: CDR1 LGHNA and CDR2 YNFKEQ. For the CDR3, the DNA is TGTGCCAGCAGCCCCCGAGGTAGCGACAGAATCTATGGCTACACCTTC. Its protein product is CASSPRGSDRIYGYTF.